The clone carrying this TCR beta chain was seen ten or more times. Its antigen is undetermined. TCRdb analysed the 5' RACE reads with MiXCR anew, one entry per CDR3 protein. Altogether about 260,000 distinct CDR3 sequences are present, 5.2% being singletons, with the ten largest covering approximately 3.5%. Unmatched junction bases numbered 4, after V lost 4 bases and J lost 4 bases. CDR3 length equals 14 residues. The V gene's germline CDR1 is SGHRS and CDR2 YFSETQ. The data belong to a study of T cells after yellow fever vaccination. Study summary: The SMART-Seq v4 Ultra Low Input method served to prepare the low-cell-number fractions.

The study's findings and limits: Detected again after the booster were most primary-vaccination clones, at almost 97% CD4 and roughly 88% CD8. Weaker, the secondary response had a peak occurring faster, on day 5 versus 15. There was a small share of clonotypes that showed up in both the CD4 and CD8 compartments.

The receptor was derived from a man aged 18 to 30 who received the YFV17D yellow fever vaccine. The starting material was CD4+ T cells sorted from PBMCs, obtained on the day of the yellow fever booster vaccination. J is TRBJ1-4 and V is TRBV5-1; TRBD1 aligns across 7 bases. The CDR3 here is CASSPGTDNEKLFF. DNA for the CDR3: TGCGCCAGCAGCCCCGGGACAGATAATGAAAAACTGTTTTTT.